These 5 T cell receptor beta chains share one sample of origin, sequenced in a study of OX40 agonist ivuxolimab in advanced cancers. The method behind the library was the immunoSEQ multiplex PCR assay. TCRdb provides this immuneACCESS table in a form limited to in-frame rearrangements. Some clones are lacking; in checked studies, under half of them reflect an unresolved V gene, and why the rest are absent is not known. Here the sample has tens of thousands of clones; around 94% occur a single time. The ten top clones hold over 8.5% of the sample. The source material was CD4+ or CD8+ T cells sorted from blood, sampled in a trial of the OX40 agonist ivuxolimab. These receptors came from an adult with an advanced solid tumor such as melanoma, head and neck, liver or kidney cancer.

The rearrangement joins TRBV2 to TRBJ2-2, with no clear D. Trimming left V 3 bases short and J 6 bases short, with 8 bases between. CDR3 length: 13 amino acids. Germline CDR1 is SNHLY and CDR2 is FYNNEI. Here the CDR3 DNA reads TGTGCCAGCAGTGACGGCGTGGCCGGGGAGCTGTTTTTT. This encodes CASSDGVAGELFF.

This clone was detected only once. The chain uses TRBV25-1 and TRBJ2-4; possible D gene TRBD2, 6 bases. V was clipped by 8 bases and J by 9 bases, with 26 bases between them. The CDR3 is made up of 16 amino acids. Germline V gives CDR1 MGHDK, CDR2 SYGVNS. CDR3 protein: CASAPNPGLTAGIQYF. CDR3 nucleotides: TGTGCCAGCGCCCCGAATCCGGGACTCACAGCGGGCATTCAGTACTTC.

V and J are TRBV9 and TRBJ1-3; 10 bases match TRBD1. There are 16 residues in the CDR3. The trim removed 4 bases at V and 1 base at J, leaving 5 bases unmatched. CDR1 SGDLS and CDR2 YYNGEE come from the germline V gene. CDR3 residues: CASSSTGGASGNTIYF. The CDR3 bases are TGTGCCAGCAGCTCGACAGGGGGCGCGTCTGGAAACACCATATATTTT.

About this clone itself: Sequence at one end of the junction differs from germline and may be a read error. The CDR3 nucleotides read TGTGCCAGCAGCTTATTATTGCCAGGCGGGAACGCTGAAGCTTTCTTT. Translating gives CASSLLLPGGNAEAFF. The chain uses TRBV7-9 and TRBJ1-1; D unclear. Germline CDR1 and CDR2: SEHNR and FQNEAQ (reference sequence). The CDR3 length is 16 residues.

The chain employs TRBV4-2 and TRBJ2-1; D not certain. The length of the CDR3 is 13 residues. V was cut by 0 bases and J by 1 base, with 1 base left in between. CDR1 is LGHNA and CDR2 is YNFKEQ in the germline V gene. CDR3 in amino acids: CASSQDSYNEQFF. CDR3 DNA sequence: TGTGCCAGCAGCCAAGATTCCTACAATGAGCAGTTCTTC.